The present T cell receptor (beta chain) was sequenced within a study of shared clonotypes between healthy human individuals (TCRdb year 2020). With respect to the entire study: The cohort comprised a couple of women and a few men aged 18 to 49 years. For each donor, three plates each were used for CD4 naive and CD4 memory, two plates were used for CD8 naive, and one plate was used for CD8 memory. Each donor's leukapheresis produced roughly between roughly 0.94 and 9.5 billion PBMCs. Libraries were prepared and TCR repertoires were sequenced by different laboratories using diverse techniques, in order to increase sequencing depth and limit assay-specific biases. The study deeply sequenced blood TCR repertoires of about 5 healthy adults to estimate repertoire size and the extent of clonotype sharing between individuals. Study-level results and caveats: Sampling was restricted to blood, and TCR repertoires in tissues likely differ from the TCR repertoires found in blood. Pairwise subsampling indicated that sequencing depth was expected to affect the degree of clonotype sharing among donors. Across a few donors, approximately 5% of naive CD4, around 3.3% of naive CD8, 2.3% of memory CD4, and 0.4% of memory CD8 clonotypes were shared. The genetic and exposure-history diversity represented was limited by the small number of donors. Rarefaction of sorted-subset datasets indicated incomplete sequencing despite the large sequencing depth. Naive subsets generally had larger estimated clonotype richness than memory subsets. Compared with non-shared clonotypes, clonotypes shared by all four sorted-subset donors had higher generation probabilities.

A note on this clone: The clone's antigen remains unknown. No base-level quality is on record; no much larger clone is a single base apart.

The germline V gene supplies CDR1 MDHEN and CDR2 SYDVKM. V is pruned by 1 base and J by 7 bases, leaving 6 bases of the junction without a gene match. Reading from cysteine to phenylalanine, the CDR3 counts 16 amino acids. Of the read, only the CDR3 DNA is kept; its 48 bases are in frame from base 1. The donors were healthy, HIV-negative adults who had no recently reported acute infections or vaccinations. Every donor was a Caucasian adult residing in Nashville, Tennessee, USA. Magnetic negative selection was used to enrich CD4+ T cells, after which naive cells were positively selected on CD45RA and the negative fraction became the memory subset. Blood was collected by leukapheresis, and PBMCs were isolated by Ficoll-Histopaque density gradient centrifugation and then cryopreserved in liquid nitrogen vapor phase. Analytical flow cytometry was used to check the purity and quantity of each magnetically sorted T cell population. From each sorted fraction, genomic DNA was isolated and quantified by UV absorbance on a Nanodrop 2000c.

Using the deep immunoSEQ assay, multiplex PCR amplified TCR CDR3 regions from genomic DNA. Extracted genomic DNA from each cell subset was spread evenly across all wells of several immunoSEQ 96-well plates, with each plate serving as a replicate. For sorted subsets, approximately 190 ng of genomic DNA, equivalent to 25,000 to 35,000 T cell genomes, went into each replicate PCR. Purified libraries were measured with a Qubit 3.0 fluorometer, size-checked on a Bioanalyzer 2100, and measured again with the KAPA Library Quantification kit. Every immunoSEQ 96-well plate was sequenced on a dedicated single-read 150-cycle Illumina NextSeq 550 flow cell. In the original analysis: The immunoSEQ output contained only junctional sequences without quality scores, so filtering could not match that applied to full-length reads. To assign V/J genes and CDR3, sequences were annotated using PyIR, a Python wrapper for IgBLAST v1.9, with IMGT germline references. Reads with weak V/J assignments (E-value above 1e-6), missing CDR3, stop codons, out-of-frame junctions, or ambiguous translated residues were removed. V3J clonotypes were defined by identical inferred V gene, J gene, and CDR3 amino acid sequence. The percentage overlap between two repertoires was calculated by dividing the number of shared unique clonotypes by the size of the smaller repertoire. Three approaches were used to assess repertoire richness: RTK rarefaction, the Chao1 estimator, and Recon v2.1 estimates of unobserved clonotypes. Generation probabilities for all TCRbeta clonotypes obtained by the gDNA method from four donors were computed using OLGA. In its TCRdb copy, this immuneACCESS table keeps in-frame sequences only and misses some clones. Where compared with another copy, unresolved V genes explain less than half of these, and the others have no known cause. V, J and clone size reflect that table, while D and trimming were determined from the DNA. The sample includes 2 million to 2.5 million clones, with roughly 93% observed a single time. About 0.39% of the sample comes from the top ten.

The TCR sequence derives from a man between 18 and 29 years old in good health. Some clones in this sample may be carry-over from other donors' samples. Sequencing was performed on naive CD4+ T cells from PBMCs. The cell subset or site label of this sample denotes: CD45RA+ positively selected. The rearrangement joined TRBV28 to TRBJ2-1; 11 junctional bases match TRBD2. The nucleotides read TGTGCCAGCAGTTTATCGGAATTAGCGGGAGGGAATGAGCAGTTCTTC. It codes for CASSLSELAGGNEQFF.